This T cell receptor (beta chain) appears in the sequencing data of a study of T cells in Graves' hyperthyroidism and ophthalmopathy. In germline, CDR1 is SQVTM, CDR2 ANQGSEA. Trimming removed 4 bases at V and 0 bases at J, with 7 bases between. This CDR3 is 13 amino acids long. Using RNA transcripts as the source, TCR beta CDR3 regions were amplified. When the TCR CDR3 underwent first-round RT-PCR, the HTBI primer set was used. Each CDR3 protein is one row after TCRdb ran MiXCR on the multiplex PCR reads. The table shows some 770,000 distinct CDR3 sequences, with around 15% occurring only once. This clonotype was detected many times.

The sequenced material came from blood. This receptor was identified in a man aged 18 to 30 with Graves' hyperthyroidism. J is TRBJ1-5 and V is TRBV29-1; D is possibly TRBD1 (5 bases). The CDR3 sequence is CSVGDLSNQPQHF. CDR3 sequence (DNA): TGCAGCGTTGGGGACCTTAGCAATCAGCCCCAGCATTTT.